This is a list of T cell receptor beta chains from one sample in a study of cytomegalovirus exposure and HLA in healthy donors. Clones were sequenced by immunoSEQ multiplex PCR, and TCRdb holds only the in-frame ones, with some missing. Of 130,000 or so clones listed, 78% are singletons. The sequencing sample was made of PBMCs. All receptors derive from a female donor in good health and CMV-seronegative. Each CDR3 is given without its conserved first and last residue. Fields, in order: V gene, J gene, CDR3 protein.

v_call: TRBV5-1
j_call: TRBJ2-5
cdr3_aa: ASGKGGGRYQETQY

v_call: TRBV5-1
j_call: TRBJ2-7
cdr3_aa: ASSLVPGSYEQY

v_call: TRBV19
j_call: TRBJ1-5
cdr3_aa: ASSGQRNQPQH

v_call: TRBV28
j_call: -
cdr3_aa: ASSLWGQSYEQY

v_call: TRBV7-9
j_call: TRBJ2-7
cdr3_aa: ASSFTGTYEQY

v_call: TRBV5-4
j_call: TRBJ2-5
cdr3_aa: ASSLWQGQETQY

v_call: TRBV5-1
j_call: TRBJ2-7
cdr3_aa: ASSLSVSGQTYEQY

v_call: TRBV6-1
j_call: TRBJ2-6
cdr3_aa: ASSDTGGGANVLT

v_call: TRBV10-3
j_call: TRBJ2-5
cdr3_aa: AISGGGGETQY

v_call: TRBV7-9
j_call: TRBJ2-7
cdr3_aa: ASSLGTGGRLSGYEQY

v_call: TRBV2
j_call: TRBJ2-5
cdr3_aa: ASILGGGFETQY

v_call: TRBV30
j_call: TRBJ2-4
cdr3_aa: AWSVQRGGIAKNIQY

v_call: TRBV2
j_call: TRBJ1-4
cdr3_aa: ASRRNSNEKLF

v_call: TRBV2
j_call: TRBJ1-3
cdr3_aa: ASSVQGAGNTIY

v_call: TRBV2
j_call: TRBJ1-1
cdr3_aa: ASSDLYSRGHTEAF

v_call: TRBV27
j_call: TRBJ2-3
cdr3_aa: ASSLTGTSIDTQY

v_call: TRBV19
j_call: TRBJ1-5
cdr3_aa: ASSIWGRGGAQPQH

v_call: TRBV4-1
j_call: TRBJ2-7
cdr3_aa: ASSQEDSTYEQY

v_call: TRBV18
j_call: TRBJ1-5
cdr3_aa: ASSTGGGHQPQH

v_call: TRBV27
j_call: TRBJ2-2
cdr3_aa: ASSLRLAERPTGELF

v_call: TRBV23-1
j_call: TRBJ2-1
cdr3_aa: ASSQSQGAYNEQF

v_call: TRBV4-3
j_call: TRBJ2-3
cdr3_aa: ASSQDILSPHRGDTQY

v_call: TRBV10-2
j_call: TRBJ1-1
cdr3_aa: ASSEYIQGGTEAF

v_call: TRBV2
j_call: TRBJ1-2
cdr3_aa: ASSAGFSGYT

v_call: TRBV28
j_call: TRBJ1-5
cdr3_aa: ASSPQVWGEPQH

v_call: TRBV11-2
j_call: TRBJ1-5
cdr3_aa: ASSRGGPGQPQH

v_call: TRBV29-1
j_call: TRBJ2-1
cdr3_aa: SVEVGLAGNEQF

v_call: TRBV4-3
j_call: TRBJ2-2
cdr3_aa: ASSSKVGGGRNTGELF

v_call: TRBV7-9
j_call: TRBJ2-2
cdr3_aa: ASSRGRQGYLGELF

v_call: TRBV19
j_call: TRBJ2-7
cdr3_aa: ASSMGGFTNYEQY

v_call: TRBV29-1
j_call: TRBJ2-5
cdr3_aa: SVEGTARGETQY

v_call: TRBV28
j_call: TRBJ1-5
cdr3_aa: ASSLGRGGNYQPQH

v_call: TRBV4-3
j_call: TRBJ1-2
cdr3_aa: ASSPGSGLSYGYT

v_call: TRBV28
j_call: TRBJ2-2
cdr3_aa: ASRRVSALETGELF

v_call: TRBV7-9
j_call: TRBJ2-7
cdr3_aa: ASSFTAGSYEQY

v_call: TRBV28
j_call: TRBJ1-5
cdr3_aa: ASRETGRSNQPQH

v_call: TRBV6-6
j_call: TRBJ2-3
cdr3_aa: ASRGLADSTDTQY

v_call: TRBV30
j_call: TRBJ2-3
cdr3_aa: AWSVLLGTESTDTQY

v_call: TRBV27
j_call: TRBJ2-4
cdr3_aa: ASSLYGTSGTKNIQY

v_call: TRBV19
j_call: TRBJ2-7
cdr3_aa: ASSIRQGASYEQY

v_call: TRBV28
j_call: TRBJ2-4
cdr3_aa: ASRFTGTDIQY

v_call: TRBV30
j_call: TRBJ1-4
cdr3_aa: AWRSEGAKLF

v_call: TRBV5-1
j_call: TRBJ2-7
cdr3_aa: ASSQAGRGLYEQY

v_call: TRBV7-2
j_call: TRBJ1-2
cdr3_aa: ASSLEGQGANYGYT

v_call: TRBV7-2
j_call: TRBJ1-2
cdr3_aa: ASSLVAGGYT

v_call: TRBV7-8
j_call: TRBJ1-2
cdr3_aa: ASSLRFRDTFNYGYT

v_call: TRBV29-1
j_call: TRBJ1-2
cdr3_aa: SVEEGVNYGYT

v_call: TRBV5-1
j_call: TRBJ1-2
cdr3_aa: ASSLGQGVDGYT

v_call: TRBV18
j_call: TRBJ1-1
cdr3_aa: ASSPPGHRKEAF

v_call: TRBV15
j_call: TRBJ2-1
cdr3_aa: ATSRDVGTGEQF